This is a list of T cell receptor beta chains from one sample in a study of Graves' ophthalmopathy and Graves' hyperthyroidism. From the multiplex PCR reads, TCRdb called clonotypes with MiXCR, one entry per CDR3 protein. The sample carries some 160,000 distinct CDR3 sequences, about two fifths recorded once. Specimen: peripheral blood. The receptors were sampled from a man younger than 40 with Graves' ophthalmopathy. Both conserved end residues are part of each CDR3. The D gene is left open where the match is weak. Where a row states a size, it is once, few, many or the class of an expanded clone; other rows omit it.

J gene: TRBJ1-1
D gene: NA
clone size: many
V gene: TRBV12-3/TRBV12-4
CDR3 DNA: TGTGCCAGCAGTCTTCCCGGCAGTCCAGTAGCTTTCTTT
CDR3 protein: CASSLPGSPVAFF

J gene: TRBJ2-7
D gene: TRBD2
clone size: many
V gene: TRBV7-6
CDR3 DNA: TGTGCCAGCAGCTTAGAACTCCCTAGCGGCAGTTTCGGCGAGCAGTACTTC
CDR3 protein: CASSLELPSGSFGEQYF

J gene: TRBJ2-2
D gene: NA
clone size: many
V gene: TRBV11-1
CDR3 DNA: TGTGCCAGCAGCTTGTACGGCGCTTTATTCGGGGAGCTGTTTTTT
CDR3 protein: CASSLYGALFGELFF

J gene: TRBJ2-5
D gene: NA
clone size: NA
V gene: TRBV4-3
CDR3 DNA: TGCGCCAGCAGCCCCGGCGTACAAGAGACCCAGTACTTC
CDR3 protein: CASSPGVQETQYF

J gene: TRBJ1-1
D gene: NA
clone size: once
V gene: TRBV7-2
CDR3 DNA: TGTGCCAGCAGACTGGGGGTGCCTAACACTGAAGCTTTCTTT
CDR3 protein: CASRLGVPNTEAFF

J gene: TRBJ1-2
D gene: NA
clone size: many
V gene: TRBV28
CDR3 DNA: TGTGCCAGCAGTGGCAGAAACCCTCTCGCTGGCTACACCTTC
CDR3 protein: CASSGRNPLAGYTF

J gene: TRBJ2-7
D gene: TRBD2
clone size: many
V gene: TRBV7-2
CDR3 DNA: TGTGCCAGCAGCTCCCCAACTAGCGGGAGGGGCGAGCAGTACTTC
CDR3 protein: CASSSPTSGRGEQYF

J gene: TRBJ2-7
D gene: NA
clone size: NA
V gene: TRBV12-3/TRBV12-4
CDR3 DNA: TGTGCCAGCCAAAAGCGGAATTCCTACGAGCAGTACTTC
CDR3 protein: CASQKRNSYEQYF

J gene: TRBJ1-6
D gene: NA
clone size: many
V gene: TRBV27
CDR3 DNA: TGTGCCAGCAGACTAGAGGGCGTCGGAACGGCGAATTCACCCCTCCACTTT
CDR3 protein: CASRLEGVGTANSPLHF

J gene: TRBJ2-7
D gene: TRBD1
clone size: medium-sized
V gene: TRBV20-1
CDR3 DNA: TGCAGTGCCAAAGGAGACAGGGACTACGAGCAGTACTTC
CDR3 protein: CSAKGDRDYEQYF

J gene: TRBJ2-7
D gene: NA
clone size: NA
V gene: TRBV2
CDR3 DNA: TGTGCCAGCAGTGCTCAAAGGCTTTACGAGCAGTACTTC
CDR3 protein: CASSAQRLYEQYF

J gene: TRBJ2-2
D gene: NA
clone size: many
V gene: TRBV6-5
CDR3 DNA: TGTGCCAGCACCAAGTTGGACAAATTCGGGGAGCTGTTTTTT
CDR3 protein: CASTKLDKFGELFF

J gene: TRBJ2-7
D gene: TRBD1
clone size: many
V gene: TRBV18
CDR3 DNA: TGTGCCAGCTCGGCCGGGACAGGTCGTCACGAGCAGTACTTC
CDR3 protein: CASSAGTGRHEQYF

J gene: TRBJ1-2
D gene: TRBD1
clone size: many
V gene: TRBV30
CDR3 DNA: TGTGCCAGGGGACAGGGGGCACTCAACTATGGCTACACCTTC
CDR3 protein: CARGQGALNYGYTF

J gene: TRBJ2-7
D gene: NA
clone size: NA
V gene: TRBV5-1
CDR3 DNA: TGCGCCAGCAGCCCCAGGACGATCTACGAGCAGTACTTC
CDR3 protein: CASSPRTIYEQYF

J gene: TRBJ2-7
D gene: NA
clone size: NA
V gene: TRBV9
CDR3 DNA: TGTGCCAGCAGCAGGGGGTACGAGTCCTACGAGCAGTACTTC
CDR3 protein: CASSRGYESYEQYF

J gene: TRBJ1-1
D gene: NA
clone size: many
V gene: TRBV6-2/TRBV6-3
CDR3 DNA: TGTGCCAGCAGTTACCGGGATATGTCCACTGAAGCTTTCTTT
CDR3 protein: CASSYRDMSTEAFF

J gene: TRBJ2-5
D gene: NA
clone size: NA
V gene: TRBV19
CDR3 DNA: TGTGCCAGTAGTATCGGCAGGGCGGAGACCCAGTACTTC
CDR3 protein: CASSIGRAETQYF

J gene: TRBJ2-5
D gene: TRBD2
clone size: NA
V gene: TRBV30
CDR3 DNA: TGTGCCTGGGGTAGCGGGAGGGCAGAGACCCAGTACTTC
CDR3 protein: CAWGSGRAETQYF

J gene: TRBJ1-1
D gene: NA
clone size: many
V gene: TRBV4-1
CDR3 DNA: TGCGCCACCGGACCGGGGCAGGGCACTGAAGCTTTCTTT
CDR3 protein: CATGPGQGTEAFF

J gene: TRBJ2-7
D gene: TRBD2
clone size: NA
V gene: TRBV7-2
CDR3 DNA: TGTGCCAGCAGCCAGACTAGCGATTTAGGGCAGTACTTC
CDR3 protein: CASSQTSDLGQYF

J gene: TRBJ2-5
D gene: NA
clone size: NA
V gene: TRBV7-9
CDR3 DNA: TGTGCCAGCAGCCCAGTAACATCGGGGACCCAGTACTTC
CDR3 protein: CASSPVTSGTQYF

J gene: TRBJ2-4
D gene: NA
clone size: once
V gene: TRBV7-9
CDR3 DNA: TGTGCCAGCAGCCCCGGCCACATTCAGTACTTC
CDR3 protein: CASSPGHIQYF

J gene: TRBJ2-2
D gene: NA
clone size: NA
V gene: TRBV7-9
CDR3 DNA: TGTGCCAGCAGGACAAGCACCGGGGAGCTGTTTTTT
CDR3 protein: CASRTSTGELFF

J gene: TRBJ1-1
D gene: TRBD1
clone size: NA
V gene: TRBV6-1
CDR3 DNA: TGTGCCAGCAGACCCGAGAGGGGGCGGGCTGAAGCTTTCTTT
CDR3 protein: CASRPERGRAEAFF

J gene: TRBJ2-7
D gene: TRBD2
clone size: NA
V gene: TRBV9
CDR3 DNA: TGTGCCAGCAGCCTCCTCCGTCTACTAGCGGGCATATCCTACGAGCAGTACTTC
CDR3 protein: CASSLLRLLAGISYEQYF

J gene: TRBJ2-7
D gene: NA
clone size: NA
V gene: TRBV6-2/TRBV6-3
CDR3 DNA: TGTGCCAGCAGTTACACAGGAACGCCTTGGGGGTACTTC
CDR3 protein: CASSYTGTPWGYF

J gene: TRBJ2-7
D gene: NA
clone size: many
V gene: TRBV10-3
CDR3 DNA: TGTGCCATCAGTGCGGGAAGGGGTCCCTACGAGCAGTACTTC
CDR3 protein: CAISAGRGPYEQYF

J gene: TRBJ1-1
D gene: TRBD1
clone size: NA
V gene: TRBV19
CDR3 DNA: TGTGCCAGTAGGTGGGGGACAGGAAACACTGAAGCTTTCTTT
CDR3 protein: CASRWGTGNTEAFF

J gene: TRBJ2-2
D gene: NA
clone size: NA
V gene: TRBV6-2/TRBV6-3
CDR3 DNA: TGTGCCAGCAGTTTCGGGCAGGGGAACACCGGGGAGCTGTTTTTT
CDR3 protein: CASSFGQGNTGELFF

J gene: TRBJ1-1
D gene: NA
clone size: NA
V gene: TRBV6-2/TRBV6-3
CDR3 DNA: TGTGCCAGCAGTTACGCACCGGGGGAGAACAGTGAAGCTTTCTTT
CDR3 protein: CASSYAPGENSEAFF

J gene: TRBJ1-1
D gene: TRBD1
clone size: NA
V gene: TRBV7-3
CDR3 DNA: TGTGCCAGCAGCGACGGGACAGGGCCTGAAGCTTTCTTT
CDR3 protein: CASSDGTGPEAFF

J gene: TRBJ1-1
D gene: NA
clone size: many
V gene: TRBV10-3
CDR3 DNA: TGTGCCATCACCGACATCACCAGCGGACGATCGACTGAAGCTTTCTTT
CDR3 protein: CAITDITSGRSTEAFF

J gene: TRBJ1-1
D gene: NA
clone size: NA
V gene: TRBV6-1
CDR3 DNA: TGTGCCAGCAAGGGCAGGGCGAACACTGAAGCTTTCTTT
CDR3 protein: CASKGRANTEAFF

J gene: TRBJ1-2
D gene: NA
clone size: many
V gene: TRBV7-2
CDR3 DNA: TGTGCCAGCAGCTTAAACGGTCTCGGGGGGTATGGCTACACCTTC
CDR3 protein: CASSLNGLGGYGYTF

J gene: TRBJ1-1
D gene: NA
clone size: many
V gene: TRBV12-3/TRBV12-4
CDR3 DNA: TGTGCCAGCAGTTTACTGGGGAGACCCAACACTGAAGCTTTCTTT
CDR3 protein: CASSLLGRPNTEAFF

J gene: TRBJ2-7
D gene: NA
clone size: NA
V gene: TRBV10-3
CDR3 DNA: TGTGCCATCAGTGAGTTTCAGTCGAGATCCTACGAGCAGTACTTC
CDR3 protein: CAISEFQSRSYEQYF

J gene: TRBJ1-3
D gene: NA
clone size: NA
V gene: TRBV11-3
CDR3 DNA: TGTGCCAGCAGTCAGACAGTCGGCTCTGGAAACACCATATATTTT
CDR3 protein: CASSQTVGSGNTIYF

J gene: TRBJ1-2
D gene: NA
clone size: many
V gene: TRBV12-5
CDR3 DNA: TGTGCTAGTGGTTTGTCTGTACGGACAGCGAGATACTATGGCTACACCTTC
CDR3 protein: CASGLSVRTARYYGYTF

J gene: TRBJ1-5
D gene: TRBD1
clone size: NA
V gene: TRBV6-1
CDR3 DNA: TGTGCCAGCACCCAGGGGGGAGGGAGCAATCAGCCCCAGCATTTT
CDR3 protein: CASTQGGGSNQPQHF

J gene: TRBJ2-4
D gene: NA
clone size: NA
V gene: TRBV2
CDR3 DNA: TGTGCCAGCAGTGACTCAGGAGTTCCCAAAAACATTCAGTACTTC
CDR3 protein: CASSDSGVPKNIQYF

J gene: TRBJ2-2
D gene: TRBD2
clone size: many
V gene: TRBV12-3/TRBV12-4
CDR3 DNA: TGTGCCAGCACCCCTAGGACTAGCGGGAGTTGGGGGGAGCTGTTTTTT
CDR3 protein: CASTPRTSGSWGELFF

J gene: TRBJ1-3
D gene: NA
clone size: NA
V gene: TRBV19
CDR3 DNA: TGTGCCAGTAGTAAGGACGGTACTGGAAACACCATATATTTT
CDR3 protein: CASSKDGTGNTIYF

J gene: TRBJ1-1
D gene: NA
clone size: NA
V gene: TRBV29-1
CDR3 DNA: TGCAGCGTTTTATACCCCGGGACCTCAACTGAAGCTTTCTTT
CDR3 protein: CSVLYPGTSTEAFF

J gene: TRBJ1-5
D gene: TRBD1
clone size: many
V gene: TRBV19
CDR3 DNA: TGTGCCAGTAGTATGACAGGGCAAAATCAGCCCCAGCATTTT
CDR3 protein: CASSMTGQNQPQHF

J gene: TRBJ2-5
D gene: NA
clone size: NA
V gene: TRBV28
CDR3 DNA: TGTGCCAGCAGTTTGAGGCTAGGTCAGACCCAGTACTTC
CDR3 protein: CASSLRLGQTQYF

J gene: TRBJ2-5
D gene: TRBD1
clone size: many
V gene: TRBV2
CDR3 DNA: TGTGCCAGCAGTGACGGAGGGGACAGGAACTTCCAAGAGACCCAGTACTTC
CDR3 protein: CASSDGGDRNFQETQYF

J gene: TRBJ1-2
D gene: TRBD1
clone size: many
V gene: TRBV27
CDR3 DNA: TGTGCCAGCAGTTTATATGTGGGACAGCCGTTCTATGGCTACACCTTC
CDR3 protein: CASSLYVGQPFYGYTF

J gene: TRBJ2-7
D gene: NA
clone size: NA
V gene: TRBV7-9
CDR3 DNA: TGTGCCAGCAGCTTACAGGGGAGCTTTTACGAGCAGTACTTC
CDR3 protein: CASSLQGSFYEQYF

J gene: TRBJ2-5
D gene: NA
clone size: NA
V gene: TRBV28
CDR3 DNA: TGTGCCAGCAGTGGGAGGATAGTACCAGTTGTTCCCCAGTACTTC
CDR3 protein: CASSGRIVPVVPQYF